Below, one T cell receptor (beta chain) is given with its context. TCRdb analysed the RT-PCR reads with MiXCR anew, one entry per CDR3 protein. The sample yields roughly 620,000 distinct CDR3 sequences, around 10% seen once. V lost 7 bases to trimming and J lost 3 bases, with 13 bases between them. Germline V gives CDR1 GTSNPN, CDR2 SVGIG (reference sequence). This CDR3 contains 13 residues. The data were obtained in a study of response to subunit inactivated influenza vaccine. These sequences were also reported in another study, on T cells expressing NK-cell markers. This second study says: The authors made TCR beta cDNA libraries by 5'RACE template switching. This switching added a universal primer site and UMIs. Sorted T-cell subsets CD3+CD56+NKG2C+, CD3+CD56+NKG2C- and CD3+CD56-NKG2C+ were TCR beta-sequenced. Seven HCMV-seropositive donors and one seronegative donor made up the eight sequenced donors. These same clonotypes (in several donors) also led the CD3+CD56-NKG2C+ fraction. HCMV specificity of the expanded NKG2C+ T cell clones was not established.

The chain combines TRBV30 with TRBJ1-5, with D maybe TRBD1 (5 bases). This sample comprised PBMCs from blood, obtained on the day of vaccination. This clonotype was sampled from a man between 50 and 59 years old who received an inactivated influenza vaccine. The chain's CDR3 is CAYAGSTNQPQHF. CDR3 coding DNA: TGTGCCTATGCAGGGTCTACCAATCAGCCCCAGCATTTT.